The 6 T cell receptor beta chains given below trace back to one sample, sequenced in a study of T cell repertoires in cytomegalovirus infection. No antigen has been identified for these receptors. TCRdb re-called the reads with MiXCR, one entry per CDR3 protein. The sample has roughly 200,000 distinct CDR3 sequences; about 38% are singletons. This specimen was CD8+ T cells from cultured PBMCs, taken from culture after CMV antigen stimulation. Receptor source: a human donor in good health (CMV status not recorded). Some clones in this sample may be carry-over from other donors' samples.

In this sample, this clonotype turned up a few times. The chain has TRBV27 and TRBJ2-3; 11 bases agree with TRBD2. The CDR3 spans 15 residues. Unmatched junction bases numbered 6, after V lost 6 bases and J lost 4 bases. Germline V gene lookup returns CDR1 MNHEY and CDR2 SMNVEV (reference sequence). CDR3 nucleotides: TGTGCCAGCAGCATACTAGCGGGAGAATCAGATACGCAGTATTTT. It is translated as CASSILAGESDTQYF.

This clonotype was seen repeatedly, ten times or more. V and J are TRBV7-2 and TRBJ2-5, with TRBD2 matching over 9 bases. The CDR3 totals 16 residues. With V trimmed by 4 bases and J by 4 bases, 10 bases remained unmatched. Germline lookup yields CDR1 SGHTA and CDR2 FQGNSA. Here the CDR3 DNA reads TGTGCCAGCAGCTGGGAACTAGCGGGTAGCCTAGAGACCCAGTACTTC. Its translation is CASSWELAGSLETQYF.

This chain uses TRBV7-2 with TRBJ2-3; 7 bases line up with TRBD2. The CDR3 has 13 residues. J lost 6 bases, V lost 1 base, and 1 base had no gene match. Per the germline V gene, CDR1 is SGHTA and CDR2 is FQGNSA. CDR3 in DNA: TGTGCCAGCAGCTTAGTGGGGGGGGATACGCAGTATTTT. Translated: CASSLVGGDTQYF.

This clonotype showed up just a few times. This chain connects TRBV7-2 to TRBJ2-1, with unresolved D. V shed 5 bases and J shed 10 bases, with 15 bases lying between them. Looked up from germline, CDR1 is SGHTA and CDR2 is FQGNSA. The CDR3 is made up of 13 amino acids. CDR3 DNA sequence: TGTGCCAGCAGCCCCCAACCGTCCGGGGAGCAGTTCTTC. Its protein is CASSPQPSGEQFF.

J is TRBJ2-5 and V is TRBV27; TRBD1 is a possible D gene (6 bases). Germline CDR1 is MNHEY and CDR2 is SMNVEV (reference sequence). V was trimmed by 5 bases and J by 11 bases, leaving 24 bases between them. This CDR3 region has 15 residues. The CDR3 nucleotides read TGTGCCAGCAGTCAGAGCTCTTACAGGGTCAGCGCACAGTACTTC. This sequence encodes CASSQSSYRVSAQYF.

This clonotype was counted only a few times. This chain links TRBV20-1 with TRBJ2-2; 12 bases align to TRBD2. Trimming at V came to 3 bases and at J to 6 bases, leaving 8 bases not matched to a gene. The germline gives CDR1 DFQATT, CDR2 SNEGSKA (reference sequence). This CDR3 has 16 amino acids. The CDR3: CSARDLLAGGPGELFF. Here the CDR3 DNA reads TGCAGTGCTAGGGATCTTCTAGCGGGGGGGCCCGGGGAGCTGTTTTTT.